This TCR beta chain was documented in a study of T cells in Graves' hyperthyroidism and ophthalmopathy. Across the whole study: Peripheral blood was collected at initial diagnosis, before any treatment.

Any patient presenting with uncontrolled infection, other autoimmune disease, pregnancy or lactation was left out. The study, taken as a whole, reports: In the blood, most expanded thyroid clonotypes above 0.001 appeared as well. Ophthalmopathy and stable hyperthyroidism were separated by a 13 V-J model.

This clonotype was picked up a small number of times. Its specificity is not known. Researchers amplified the TCR beta CDR3 regions from RNA transcripts. HTBI primers were the set used in a first-round RT-PCR of the TCR CDR3. Using its own MiXCR run on the multiplex PCR reads, TCRdb lists one record per CDR3 protein. The table shows approximately 400,000 distinct CDR3 sequences, with more than 12% occurring only once. Trimming stripped 6 bases from V and 0 bases from J, with 12 bases between. Germline CDR1 DFQATT, CDR2 SNEGSKA (reference sequence). The CDR3 is made up of 14 amino acids. The chain carries TRBV20-1 and TRBJ1-5; tentative D call: TRBD1 (6 bases). Sequenced: blood. The origin of this receptor is a young woman with Graves' hyperthyroidism. The CDR3 bases are TGCAGTGCCCGAGGGGGAAATAGCAATCAGCCCCAGCATTTT. Translation gives CSARGGNSNQPQHF.